The 32 T cell receptor beta chains presented below share a single source sample, sequenced in a study of T cell responses to AZD1222 COVID-19 vaccine. Measured with immunoSEQ multiplex PCR; TCRdb has only the in-frame clones, and not every one. The table shows approximately 160,000 clones, with roughly 90% occurring only once. The sample here was peripheral blood, taken on day 0 of AZD1222 vaccination. The source is an adult in good health.

The chain couples TRBV5-1 to TRBJ2-1, with D possibly being TRBD2 (5 bases). Trimming took off 0 bases at V and 0 bases at J, with 7 bases between the two ends. The CDR3 is 15 residues long. The germline gives CDR1 SGHRS, CDR2 YFSETQ. As DNA, the CDR3 is TGCGCCAGCAGCTTGGACGGAGGCTCCTACAATGAGCAGTTCTTC. Its translation: CASSLDGGSYNEQFF.

V usage is TRBV18 and J usage is TRBJ1-1; no clear D gene. This CDR3 has 13 residues. V shed 3 bases and J shed 4 bases, with 9 bases lying between them. CDR1 KGHSH and CDR2 LQKENI come from the germline V gene. DNA for the CDR3: TGTGCCAGCTCACCCCCCCTTCCCACTGAAGCTTTCTTT. The encoded protein is CASSPPLPTEAFF.

In its sample, this clone was seen once. The chain has TRBV4-1 and TRBJ2-1, with D unclear. Trimming removed 2 bases at V and 8 bases at J, with 16 bases between. CDR1 MGHRA and CDR2 YSYEKL come from the germline V gene. The CDR3 totals 15 residues. This CDR3 reads CASSQIPNPGYEQFF. The CDR3 DNA is TGCGCCAGCAGCCAAATACCCAACCCTGGCTATGAGCAGTTCTTC.

This chain joins TRBV24-1 and TRBJ2-7; TRBD2 is a possible D gene (6 bases). V lost 0 bases and J 5 bases, leaving 7 bases between the germline ends. CDR1 KGHDR and CDR2 SFDVKD come from the germline V gene. The CDR3 is made up of 13 amino acids. The CDR3 nucleotides are TGTGCCACCAGTGATTTGCTAGCGAACGAGCAGTACTTC. Its protein product is CATSDLLANEQYF.

The chain recombines TRBV19 with TRBJ2-7; tentatively, D is TRBD2 (5 bases). The CDR3 is made up of 14 amino acids. Trimming stripped 3 bases from V and 7 bases from J, with 16 bases between. The germline V gene has CDR1 LNHDA and CDR2 SQIVND (reference sequence). The CDR3 DNA reads TGTGCCAGTAGTATTGGAGGTCCTTCGGGAGAGCAGTACTTC. Amino acids: CASSIGGPSGEQYF.

The gene calls are TRBV28 and TRBJ1-2, with D hard to call. The CDR3 is 14 amino acids. The germline V gene has CDR1 MDHEN and CDR2 SYDVKM. The V end was cut by 3 bases, the J end by 8 bases, with 16 bases between. CDR3 residues: CASSFSAGHSGYTF. Here the CDR3 DNA reads TGTGCCAGCAGTTTCTCGGCCGGGCATAGCGGCTACACCTTC.

The chain employs TRBV6-5 and TRBJ2-7; D possibly corresponds to TRBD2 (6 bases). V lost 10 bases to trimming and J lost 2 bases, with 21 bases between them. Per germline, CDR1 MNHEY and CDR2 SVGAGI. This CDR3 is built from 15 residues. The CDR3 DNA is TGTGCCACCTCCTGGAGGGGATTCCTCGCCTACGAGCAGTACTTC. It specifies CATSWRGFLAYEQYF.

This rearrangement joins TRBV30 to TRBJ1-2; weak D call: TRBD1 (5 bases). Trimming pared 4 bases from V and 5 bases from J, leaving 11 bases between. This CDR3 is built from 12 residues. Germline loops: CDR1 GTSNPN, CDR2 SVGIG (reference sequence). The CDR3 region is CAWILRGYGYTF. For the CDR3, the DNA is TGTGCCTGGATTCTCCGGGGGTATGGCTACACCTTC.

This clone was recorded at least ten times. The V call is TRBV6-5, the J call TRBJ1-1; TRBD1 is a possible D gene (5 bases). The CDR3 covers 14 residues. The germline CDR1 and CDR2 sequences are MNHEY and SVGAGI. Trimming stripped 6 bases from V and 1 base from J, with 12 bases between. The DNA for the CDR3 is TGTGCCAGCAGCCGCCAGACAGAGAACACTGAAGCTTTCTTT. Translating gives CASSRQTENTEAFF.

V is TRBV7-9 and J is TRBJ1-6; 9 bases are a match to TRBD1. The germline V gene encodes CDR1 SEHNR and CDR2 FQNEAQ (reference sequence). The CDR3 consists of 14 residues. With V trimmed by 4 bases and J by 6 bases, 1 base remained unmatched. CDR3 loop: CASSSGQGNSPLHF. The CDR3 DNA reads TGTGCCAGCAGCTCGGGACAGGGTAATTCACCCCTCCACTTT. Based on the CDR3 plus reference TRBV7-9 and TRBJ1-6, the full variable domain is DTGVSQNPRHKITKRGQNVTFRCDPISEHNRLYWYRQTLGQGPEFLTYFQNEAQLEKSRLLSDRFSAERPKGSFSTLEIQRTEQGDSAMYLCASSSGQGNSPLHFGNGTRLTVT.

This clone has a single count. The V call is TRBV5-1, the J call TRBJ2-3; D assignment may be TRBD1 or TRBD2 (6 bases each). V lost 3 bases, J lost 6 bases, and 14 bases lay in between. Germline lookup yields CDR1 SGHRS and CDR2 YFSETQ. The CDR3 has 14 residues. CDR3 amino acids: CASSSKGGWDTQYF. The CDR3 DNA sequence: TGCGCCAGCAGCTCCAAAGGGGGGTGGGATACGCAGTATTTT.

This chain links TRBV29-1 with TRBJ1-2, with D maybe TRBD1 (6 bases). CDR3 size: 12 residues. Germline CDR1 SQVTM, CDR2 ANQGSEA. The ends were cut back, 7 bases at V and 2 bases at J, with 11 bases in the middle. Here the CDR3 reads CSARQANYGYTF. As DNA, the CDR3 is TGCAGCGCCCGACAGGCCAACTATGGCTACACCTTC.

The V and J genes are TRBV7-2 and TRBJ2-5; possibly TRBD1 or TRBD2 for D (5 bases each). In germline, CDR1 is SGHTA, CDR2 FQGNSA. V lost 6 bases to trimming and J lost 1 base, with 9 bases between them. The length of the CDR3 is 13 residues. CDR3 in DNA: TGTGCCAGCAGGAGGGGTCTCCAAGAGACCCAGTACTTC. Translating gives CASRRGLQETQYF. Full variable domain (outside the CDR3, taken from reference TRBV7-2 and TRBJ2-5): GAGVSQSPSNKVTEKGKDVELRCDPISGHTALYWYRQSLGQGLEFLIYFQGNSAPDKSGLPSDRFSAERTGGSVSTLTIQRTQQEDSAVYLCASRRGLQETQYFGPGTRLLVL.

This clone has a single count. The chain couples TRBV2 to TRBJ2-1; 11 nucleotides match TRBD1. This CDR3 has 16 residues. V gave up 6 bases and J gave up 2 bases; unmatched junction bases: 6. CDR1 SNHLY and CDR2 FYNNEI come from the germline V gene. Here the CDR3 reads CASSARDRGTYNEQFF. The CDR3 DNA follows: TGTGCCAGCAGCGCCCGGGACAGGGGGACCTACAATGAGCAGTTCTTC.

The chain employs TRBV7-8 and TRBJ1-2; D is unresolved. With 5 bases removed from V and 4 bases from J, the gap between germline ends came to 20 bases. CDR3 size: 16 residues. The germline V gene has CDR1 SGHVS and CDR2 FQNEAQ. CDR3 residues: CASSPRTSPYAYGYTF. DNA of the CDR3: TGTGCCAGCAGCCCCCGGACGAGTCCTTACGCCTATGGCTACACCTTC. The complete variable domain, with remaining parts taken from reference TRBV7-8 and TRBJ1-2, reads GAGVSQSPRYKVAKRGQDVALRCDPISGHVSLFWYQQALGQGPEFLTYFQNEAQLDKSGLPSDRFFAERPEGSVSTLKIQRTQQEDSAVYLCASSPRTSPYAYGYTFGSGTRLTVV.

V is TRBV21-1 and J is TRBJ1-6. TRBV21-1 is listed as a pseudogene. CDR3 length: 21 amino acids. CDR3 nucleotides: TGTGCCAGCAGCAAAATCCAAATCAGCGGGGGAGGTCCCTCCTATAATTCACCCCTCCACTTT. As protein: CASSKIQISGGGPSYNSPLHF.

V usage is TRBV27 and J usage is TRBJ1-2; TRBD1 agrees at 7 bases. Per germline, CDR1 MNHEY and CDR2 SMNVEV (reference sequence). This CDR3 is 13 amino acids long. The junction had 4 bases not matched to a gene; V was cut back by 6 bases and J by 3 bases. CDR3 coding DNA: TGTGCCAGCAGCATCGACAGGGACTATGGCTACACCTTC. Protein: CASSIDRDYGYTF.

V is TRBV5-1 and J is TRBJ2-5; the D is unclear. This CDR3 has 13 amino acids. V was cut by 0 bases and J by 1 base, with 4 bases left in between. CDR1 is SGHRS and CDR2 is YFSETQ in the germline V gene. For the CDR3, the DNA is TGCGCCAGCAGCTTGGGATCCCAAGAGACCCAGTACTTC. As protein: CASSLGSQETQYF.

This chain joins TRBV10-3 and TRBJ2-1, with D maybe TRBD2 (7 bases). CDR3 length: 17 amino acids. Looked up from germline, CDR1 is ENHRY and CDR2 is SYGVKD. V was trimmed by 8 bases and J by 7 bases, leaving 27 bases between them. The CDR3 protein is CAIGSGGGTRQGNEQFF. The CDR3 DNA follows: TGTGCCATCGGTTCGGGGGGCGGTACACGTCAGGGGAATGAGCAGTTCTTC.

The CDR3 is CASNDNQPQHF. Written as DNA, the CDR3 is TGTGCCAGCAACGACAATCAGCCCCAGCATTTT. The J gene is TRBJ1-5, the V gene TRBV6-5, with unresolved D. The length of the CDR3 is 11 residues. The germline gives CDR1 MNHEY, CDR2 SVGAGI. V lost 7 bases, J lost 3 bases, and 4 bases lay in between.

The chain recombines TRBV2 with TRBJ1-2; 9 bases map to TRBD1. V was pared by 7 bases and J by 3 bases, with 6 bases of the junction left unmatched. Per germline, CDR1 SNHLY and CDR2 FYNNEI. This CDR3 has 14 amino acids. The CDR3, as DNA: TGTGCCAGCACTTTTGGGACAGGGTACTATGGCTACACCTTC. Its translation: CASTFGTGYYGYTF.

The chain employs TRBV5-6 and TRBJ2-7, with 8 positions matching TRBD1. V trimming: 1 base; J trimming: 3 bases; junction bases outside the gene matches: 12. Germline CDR1 is SGHDT and CDR2 is YYEEEE. This CDR3 is 17 amino acids long. CDR3 sequence: CASSLSRGRNRRYEQYF. In nucleotides, the CDR3 is TGTGCCAGCAGCTTGTCCAGGGGGCGGAATAGGCGCTACGAGCAGTACTTC.

The chain recombines TRBV30 with TRBJ1-4; TRBD1 matches 7 bases. The CDR3 covers 13 residues. CDR1 is GTSNPN, CDR2 SVGIG, per germline (reference sequence). Losses at the gene ends were 1 base for V and 5 bases for J; bases not matched to a gene: 1. The CDR3 DNA follows: TGTGCCTGGAGTGGACAGGGAAATGAAAAACTGTTTTTT. Translated: CAWSGQGNEKLFF.

The chain combines TRBV6-5 with TRBJ2-3; D is undetermined. Trimming removed 2 bases from V and 0 bases from J, with 9 bases in between. Germline CDR1 is MNHEY and CDR2 is SVGAGI. This CDR3 region has 15 residues. DNA of the CDR3: TGTGCCAGCAGTTACGACGGAACTAGCACAGATACGCAGTATTTT. Encoded protein: CASSYDGTSTDTQYF.

CDR3 DNA sequence: TGTGCCACTTCGGACGGATTAAATTCACCCCTCCACTTT. Its protein is CATSDGLNSPLHF. The chain is built from TRBV11-2 and TRBJ1-6; D is undetermined. The V end was cut by 10 bases, the J end by 7 bases, with 14 bases between. Germline V gene sequence: CDR1 SGHAT, CDR2 FQNNGV. The CDR3 covers 13 residues.

This sequence joins TRBV18 and TRBJ2-7, with D hard to call. The CDR3 runs to 17 residues. Trimming left V 2 bases short and J 0 bases short, with 17 bases between. Per germline, CDR1 KGHSH and CDR2 LQKENI. The chain's CDR3 is CASSPLGRRRSSYEQYF. CDR3 DNA: TGTGCCAGCTCACCATTAGGTCGACGCCGAAGCTCCTACGAGCAGTACTTC. Filled out from reference TRBV18 and TRBJ2-7, the complete variable domain reads NAGVMQNPRHLVRRRGQEARLRCSPMKGHSHVYWYRQLPEEGLKFMVYLQKENIIDESGMPKERFSAEFPKEGPSILRIQQVVRGDSAAYFCASSPLGRRRSSYEQYFGPGTRLTVT.

The chain links TRBV6-5 to TRBJ2-7; TRBD2 matches at 8 bases. In germline, CDR1 is MNHEY, CDR2 SVGAGI. V dropped 5 bases and J dropped 0; count of bases not matched to a gene: 6. The CDR3 is 15 amino acids. This CDR3 reads CASSQTSALSYEQYF. The CDR3 nucleotides are TGTGCCAGCAGTCAGACTAGCGCGCTCTCCTACGAGCAGTACTTC.

V gene TRBV25-1 combines with J gene TRBJ1-5, with D perhaps matching TRBD1 (5 bases). From germline, CDR1 is MGHDK and CDR2 SYGVNS. The CDR3 totals 16 residues. V shed 4 bases and J shed 4 bases, with 17 bases lying between them. The CDR3 reads CASSGAARASNQPQHF. The CDR3 bases are TGTGCCAGCAGTGGAGCTGCCAGGGCCTCAAATCAGCCCCAGCATTTT.

This chain's CDR3 is CASRQQGYGTIYF. Written as DNA, the CDR3 is TGTGCCAGCAGGCAACAGGGTTATGGCACCATATATTTT. The rearrangement uses TRBV6-5 and TRBJ1-3, with a tentative D call TRBD1 (6 bases). The CDR3 sequence is 13 residues long. Germline CDR1 is MNHEY and CDR2 is SVGAGI. The ends were cut back, 6 bases at V and 9 bases at J, with 15 bases in the middle.

This rearrangement joins TRBV5-1 to TRBJ1-6; D perhaps matches TRBD1 (5 bases). V was cut by 4 bases and J by 9 bases, with 14 bases left in between. Germline lookup yields CDR1 SGHRS and CDR2 YFSETQ. The CDR3 is made up of 14 amino acids. CDR3 DNA sequence: TGCGCCAGCAGCAGAGAGGGGAACGGTTCACCCCTCCACTTT. This codes for CASSREGNGSPLHF.

V usage is TRBV2 and J usage is TRBJ2-7; TRBD1 agrees at 9 bases. With 10 bases clipped from V and 5 bases from J, the junction kept 6 bases outside the gene matches. The length of the CDR3 is 12 residues. Germline loops: CDR1 SNHLY, CDR2 FYNNEI. This chain's CDR3 is CATRQGGNEQYF. The DNA for the CDR3 is TGTGCCACCCGACAGGGGGGGAACGAGCAGTACTTC.

The chain joins TRBV25-1 to TRBJ1-1, with D perhaps TRBD1 (6 bases). CDR1 MGHDK and CDR2 SYGVNS come from the germline V gene. The CDR3 consists of 13 residues. The V and J ends lost 0 bases and 5 bases respectively, with 7 bases between them. The CDR3 region has the DNA TGTGCCAGCAGTGAATACCAGGGGACTGAAGCTTTCTTT. Translated: CASSEYQGTEAFF.